This TCR beta chain was documented in a study of identical twins. The study's findings and limits: Analyses based on zero insertions could be partly confounded by invariant MAIT and iNKT cells.

As concerns this clonotype: The antigen is not known.

Unique molecular identifiers were present on the cDNA, and a universal primer site came from template switching. A single record per CDR3 protein comes from TCRdb applying MiXCR to the 5' RACE reads. The repertoire includes some 330,000 distinct CDR3 sequences, around 9.7% of them detected once, and approximately 9.3% sits in the top ten. With 2 bases removed from V and 0 bases from J, the gap between germline ends came to 11 bases. This CDR3 has 15 residues. Germline assignment: CDR1 SGHDT and CDR2 YYEEEE. The sample consisted of naive T cells sorted from blood. This chain uses TRBV5-6 with TRBJ1-1; D gene ambiguous. This clonotype was obtained from a woman in her fifties or sixties in good health. The CDR3 reads CASSFMRVLNTEAFF. In DNA form, the CDR3 reads TGTGCCAGCAGCTTTATGAGGGTTCTGAACACTGAAGCTTTCTTT.